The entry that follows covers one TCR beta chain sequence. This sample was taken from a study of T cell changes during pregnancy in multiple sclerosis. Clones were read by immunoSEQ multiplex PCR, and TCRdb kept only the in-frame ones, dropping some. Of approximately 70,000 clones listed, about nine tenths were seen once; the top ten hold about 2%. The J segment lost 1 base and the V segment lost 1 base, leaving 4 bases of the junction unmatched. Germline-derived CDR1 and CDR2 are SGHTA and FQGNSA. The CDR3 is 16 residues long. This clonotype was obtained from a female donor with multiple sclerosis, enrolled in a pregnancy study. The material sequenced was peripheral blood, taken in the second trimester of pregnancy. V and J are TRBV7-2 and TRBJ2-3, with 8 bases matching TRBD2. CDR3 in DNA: TGTGCCAGCAGCTTAGGCGGGGGGCTAGGCACAGATACGCAGTATTTT. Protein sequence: CASSLGGGLGTDTQYF.